This T cell receptor (beta chain) originates from a study of control samples from healthy donors and cancer patients. Produced via immunoSEQ multiplex PCR; TCRdb's table is partial and in-frame only. The data show about 160,000 clones, about 90% seen once. Deletions cut 4 bases from V and 4 bases from J, with 13 bases between. The CDR3 sequence is 15 residues long. Germline assignment: CDR1 MGHDK and CDR2 SYGVNS. The material sequenced was blood. This sequence was found in a man aged 25 to 40 in good health. V is TRBV25-1 and J is TRBJ2-2; no clear D. In DNA, the CDR3 is TGTGCCAGCAGTGGTGATAGGGCAAGCACCGGGGAGCTGTTTTTT. Translation gives CASSGDRASTGELFF.